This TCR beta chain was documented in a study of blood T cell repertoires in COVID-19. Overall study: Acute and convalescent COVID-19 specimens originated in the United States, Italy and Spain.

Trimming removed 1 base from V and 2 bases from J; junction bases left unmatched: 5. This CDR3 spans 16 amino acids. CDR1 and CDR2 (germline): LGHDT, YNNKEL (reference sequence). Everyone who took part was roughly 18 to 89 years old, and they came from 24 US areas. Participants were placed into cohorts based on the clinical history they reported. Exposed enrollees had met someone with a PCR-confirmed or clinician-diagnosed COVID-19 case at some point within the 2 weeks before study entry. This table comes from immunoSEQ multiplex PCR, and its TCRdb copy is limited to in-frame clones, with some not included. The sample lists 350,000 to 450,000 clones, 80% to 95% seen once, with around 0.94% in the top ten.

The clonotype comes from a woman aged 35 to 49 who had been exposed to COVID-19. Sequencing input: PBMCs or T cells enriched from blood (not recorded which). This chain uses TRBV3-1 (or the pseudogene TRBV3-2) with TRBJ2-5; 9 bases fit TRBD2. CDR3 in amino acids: CASSQGGSGGQETQYF. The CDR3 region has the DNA TGTGCCAGCAGCCAAGGTGGTAGCGGGGGTCAAGAGACCCAGTACTTC.